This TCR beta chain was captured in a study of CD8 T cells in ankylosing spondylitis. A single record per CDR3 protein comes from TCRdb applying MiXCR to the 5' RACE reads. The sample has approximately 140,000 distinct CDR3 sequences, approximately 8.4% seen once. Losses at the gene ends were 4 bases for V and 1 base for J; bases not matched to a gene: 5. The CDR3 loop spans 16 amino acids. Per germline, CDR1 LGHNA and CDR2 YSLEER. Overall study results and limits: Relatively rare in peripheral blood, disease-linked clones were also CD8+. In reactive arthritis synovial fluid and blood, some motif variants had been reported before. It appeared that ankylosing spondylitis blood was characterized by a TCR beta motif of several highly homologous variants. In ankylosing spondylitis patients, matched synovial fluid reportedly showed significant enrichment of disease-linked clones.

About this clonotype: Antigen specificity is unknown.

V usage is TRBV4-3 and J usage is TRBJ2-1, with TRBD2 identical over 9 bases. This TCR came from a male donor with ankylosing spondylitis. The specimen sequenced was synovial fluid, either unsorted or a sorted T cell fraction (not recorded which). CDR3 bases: TGCGCCAGCAGCCCAGGACTAGCGTATTCCTACAATGAGCAGTTCTTC. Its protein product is CASSPGLAYSYNEQFF.